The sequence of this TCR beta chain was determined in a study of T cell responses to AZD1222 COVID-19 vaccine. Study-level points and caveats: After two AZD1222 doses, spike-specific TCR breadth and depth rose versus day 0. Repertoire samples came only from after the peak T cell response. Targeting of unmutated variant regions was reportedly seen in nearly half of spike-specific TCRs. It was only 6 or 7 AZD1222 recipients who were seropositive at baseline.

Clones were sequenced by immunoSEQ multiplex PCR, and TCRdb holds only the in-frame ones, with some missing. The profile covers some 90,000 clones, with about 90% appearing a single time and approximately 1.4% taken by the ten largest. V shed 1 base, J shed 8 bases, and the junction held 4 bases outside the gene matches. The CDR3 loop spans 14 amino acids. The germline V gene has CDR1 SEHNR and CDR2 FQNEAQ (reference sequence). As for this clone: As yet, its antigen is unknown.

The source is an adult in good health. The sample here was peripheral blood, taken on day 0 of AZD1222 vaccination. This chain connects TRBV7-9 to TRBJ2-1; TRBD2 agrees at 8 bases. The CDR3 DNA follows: TGTGCCAGCAGCTTAGAGCGGGAGACAGATGAGCAGTTCTTC. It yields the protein CASSLERETDEQFF.